A single T cell receptor beta chain is shown here with its context. Its antigen is unknown. No much larger clone exists at a distance of one base, and base qualities are not known. Receptor libraries were prepared by 5' RACE. The sample was run on an Illumina HiSeq 2500. The second PCR ran for about 6 to 11 cycles and used a J-beta primer mix along with a sample-barcoded 5' primer. A unique molecular identifier was introduced onto each TCR beta cDNA molecule by a template-switch 5' adaptor carrying 12 random nucleotides. At least 2.5 million CDR3-containing paired-end reads were obtained from each sample. First-strand cDNA was synthesized from all RNA with the Mint cDNA synthesis kit, primed by a TRBC-specific oligonucleotide. Following uracil-DNA glycosylase treatment, a first 18-cycle PCR with universal primers M1SS and BC2_uni_R was performed on all cDNA. Concerning the study's data processing: For normalization, 1 million high-quality reads were randomly selected from each sample, with every read carrying a distinct molecular identifier. Reads with shared molecular identifiers were discarded instead of being binned into consensus sequences. MiTCR, with a Q25 quality threshold and the strictest error-elimination algorithm, was used for CDR3 identification, clonotype clustering and error correction. Lower-bound total TCR beta diversity was estimated with a nonparametric unseen species model using Euler transformation. TCRdb reprocessed the public reads (quality trimming at Q25 with fastp, clone calling with MiXCR) and kept in-frame beta chains. Rows with one shared CDR3 protein collapse into an entry with the most common genes and DNA. These V and J calls rely on TCRdb rather than the paper's analysis. This sample lists over a million distinct CDR3 sequences; approximately 42% were detected once. Together, the top ten hold roughly 8.2% of the sample.

This entry is derived from a study of blood T cells in healthy people across ages (dated by TCRdb to about 2015). Looking at the study overall: In model experiments, template switching captured about one uniquely barcoded TCR beta cDNA molecule for every two T cells. The study measured age-related changes in TCR beta repertoire diversity using deep sequencing normalized with unique cDNA molecular identifiers. Donors were grouped into four age groups: young (average approximately 16 years), middle-aged (over 35), aged (about 59) and long-lived (82). To avoid experimental bias, donors of different ages were randomly spread across the sequencing lanes. The study analyzed two additional independent replicas of 1 million unique cDNA reads from the same blood draw for two donors, one aged 18 to 29 and one aged 80 or older.

The roughly 38 donors, aged about 6 to 100 years, were systemically healthy Caucasian individuals from Russia. Around 9.7 milliliters of peripheral blood were collected from each donor into EDTA-treated Vacutainer tubes. PBMCs were isolated by Ficoll-Paque density-gradient centrifugation, with at least 7 million obtained per sample. Trizol reagent was used to extract total RNA from the PBMCs, yielding at least 6 micrograms per sample. The percentages of naive CD45RAhigh/CD27high T cells were determined by flow cytometry on a PBMC aliquot from every donor. General conclusions and limits of the study: As age increased, observed TCR beta diversity per million T cells dropped in a roughly linear way, and a significant reduction was already evident by age 40. Total diversity estimates from one million sequenced T cells were considered lower bounds and underestimates. Because the CMV infection status of the donors was unknown, age-related changes in expanded clonotypes may potentially have been confounded. Since profiling was done on bulk unsorted PBMCs, naive and antigen-experienced compartments could not be conclusively compared. Observed TCR beta diversity correlated strongly with the percentage of naive T cells measured by flow cytometry. Compared with the aged group, more naive CD4+ T cells, fewer expanded clones and increased TCR diversity were shown by the long-lived group, suggesting age selection.

Trimming leaves V shorter by 4 bases and J shorter by 6 bases, with the junction holding 7 bases beyond the gene matches. The CDR3 sequence holds 14 residues, the cysteine and phenylalanine included. The read is trimmed to its CDR3 DNA, 42 bases read in frame from base 1. The receptor's source is a woman aged 18-29 years in good health. The V and J segments used are TRBV12-3 or TRBV12-4 and TRBJ2-3, with 7 middle bases fitting TRBD1. Sequencing was done on a sample of blood. The nucleotide sequence is TGTGCCAGCAGTTCGGACAGGACCGGGGATACGCAGTATTTT. Its amino acids are CASSSDRTGDTQYF.